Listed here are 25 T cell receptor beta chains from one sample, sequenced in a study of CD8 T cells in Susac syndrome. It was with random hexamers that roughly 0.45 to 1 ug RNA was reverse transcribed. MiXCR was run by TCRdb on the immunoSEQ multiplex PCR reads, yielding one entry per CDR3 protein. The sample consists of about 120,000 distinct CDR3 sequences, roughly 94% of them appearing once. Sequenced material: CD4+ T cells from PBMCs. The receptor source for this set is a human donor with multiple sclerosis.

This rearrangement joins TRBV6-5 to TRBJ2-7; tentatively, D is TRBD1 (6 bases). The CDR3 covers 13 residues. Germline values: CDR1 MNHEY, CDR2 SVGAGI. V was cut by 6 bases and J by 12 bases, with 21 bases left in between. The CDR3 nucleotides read TGTGCCAGCAGGCAGGACAGCTCCTACGAGGGGTACTTC. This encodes CASRQDSSYEGYF.

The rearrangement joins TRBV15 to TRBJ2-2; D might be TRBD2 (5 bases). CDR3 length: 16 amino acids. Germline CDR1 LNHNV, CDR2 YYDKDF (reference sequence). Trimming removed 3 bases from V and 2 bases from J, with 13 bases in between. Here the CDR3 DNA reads TGTGCCACCAGCAGGGGTGGAGCGGCTAACACCGGGGAGCTGTTTTTT. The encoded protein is CATSRGGAANTGELFF. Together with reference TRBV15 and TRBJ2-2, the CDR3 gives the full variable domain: DAMVIQNPRYQVTQFGKPVTLSCSQTLNHNVMYWYQQKSSQAPKLLFHYYDKDFNNEADTPDNFQSRRPNTSFCFLDIRSPGLGDTAMYLCATSRGGAANTGELFFGEGSRLTVL.

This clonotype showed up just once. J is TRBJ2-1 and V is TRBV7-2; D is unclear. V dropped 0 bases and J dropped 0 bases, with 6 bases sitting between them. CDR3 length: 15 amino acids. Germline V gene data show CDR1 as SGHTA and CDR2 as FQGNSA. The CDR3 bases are TGTGCCAGCAGCTTAGCACGTGGCTCCTACAATGAGCAGTTCTTC. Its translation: CASSLARGSYNEQFF.

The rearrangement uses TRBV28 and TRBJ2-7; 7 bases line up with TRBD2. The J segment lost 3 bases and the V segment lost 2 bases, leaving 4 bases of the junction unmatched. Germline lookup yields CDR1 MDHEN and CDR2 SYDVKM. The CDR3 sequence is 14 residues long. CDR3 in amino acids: CASSLPGGIYEQYF. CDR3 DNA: TGTGCCAGCAGTTTACCGGGGGGAATCTACGAGCAGTACTTC.

The CDR3 nucleotides read TGTGCCAGCAGCCCGGGACAGGGAAGGTATGAGCAGTTCTTC. It yields the protein CASSPGQGRYEQFF. This chain uses TRBV3-1 with TRBJ2-1, with 9 bases fitting TRBD1. Germline V gene data show CDR1 as LGHDT and CDR2 as YNNKEL (reference sequence). This CDR3 comprises 14 residues. V was pared by 4 bases and J by 8 bases, with 6 bases of the junction left unmatched.

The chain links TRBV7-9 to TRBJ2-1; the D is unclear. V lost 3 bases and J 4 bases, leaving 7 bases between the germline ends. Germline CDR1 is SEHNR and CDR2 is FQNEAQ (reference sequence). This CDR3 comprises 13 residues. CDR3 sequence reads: CASSFIEYNEQFF. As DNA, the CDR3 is TGTGCCAGCAGCTTCATCGAATACAATGAGCAGTTCTTC.

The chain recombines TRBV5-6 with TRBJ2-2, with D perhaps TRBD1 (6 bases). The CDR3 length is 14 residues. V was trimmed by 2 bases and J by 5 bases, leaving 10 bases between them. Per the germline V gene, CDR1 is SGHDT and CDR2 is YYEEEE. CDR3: CASSLQGKTGELFF. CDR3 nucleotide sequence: TGTGCCAGCAGCTTACAGGGAAAAACCGGGGAGCTGTTTTTT.

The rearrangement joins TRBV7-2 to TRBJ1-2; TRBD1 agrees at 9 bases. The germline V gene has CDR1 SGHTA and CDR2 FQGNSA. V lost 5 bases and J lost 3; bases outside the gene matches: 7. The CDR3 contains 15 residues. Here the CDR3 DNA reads TGTGCCAGCAGCCCAACGGGACAGGGATACTATGGCTACACCTTC. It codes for CASSPTGQGYYGYTF.

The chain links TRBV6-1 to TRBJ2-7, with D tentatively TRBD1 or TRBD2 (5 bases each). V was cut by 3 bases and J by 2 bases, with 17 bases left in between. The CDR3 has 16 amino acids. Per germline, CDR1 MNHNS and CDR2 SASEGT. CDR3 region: CASSDVMGRGAYEQYF. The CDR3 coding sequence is TGTGCCAGCAGTGATGTGATGGGACGGGGAGCCTACGAGCAGTACTTC.

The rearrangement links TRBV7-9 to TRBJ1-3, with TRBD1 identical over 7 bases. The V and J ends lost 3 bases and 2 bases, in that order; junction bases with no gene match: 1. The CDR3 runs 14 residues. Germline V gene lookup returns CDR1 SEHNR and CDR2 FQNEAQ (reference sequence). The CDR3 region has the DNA TGTGCCAGCAGCTTGGGACAGCCTGGAAACACCATATATTTT. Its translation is CASSLGQPGNTIYF.

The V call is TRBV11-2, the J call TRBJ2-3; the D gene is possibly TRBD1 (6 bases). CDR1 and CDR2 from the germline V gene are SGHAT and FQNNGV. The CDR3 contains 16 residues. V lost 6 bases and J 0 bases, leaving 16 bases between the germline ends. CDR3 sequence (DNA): TGTGCCAGCAGTATGGGGGCTATTACTAGCACAGATACGCAGTATTTT. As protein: CASSMGAITSTDTQYF.

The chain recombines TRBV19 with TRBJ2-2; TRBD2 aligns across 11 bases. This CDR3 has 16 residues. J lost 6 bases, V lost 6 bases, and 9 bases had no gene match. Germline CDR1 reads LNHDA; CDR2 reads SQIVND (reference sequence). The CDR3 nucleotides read TGTGCCAGTAGATTAGCGGGAGGGCTAAGGGCCGGGGAGCTGTTTTTT. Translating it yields CASRLAGGLRAGELFF.

CDR3 sequence reads: CASSPGTGAAETQYF. The CDR3 coding sequence is TGTGCCAGCAGCCCCGGGACAGGGGCAGCAGAGACCCAGTACTTC. This chain uses TRBV11-3 with TRBJ2-5, with 10 bases fitting TRBD1. CDR1 SGHNT and CDR2 YENEEA come from the germline V gene. The length of the CDR3 is 15 residues. Trimming took 5 bases from V and 4 from J; bases not matched to a gene: 7.

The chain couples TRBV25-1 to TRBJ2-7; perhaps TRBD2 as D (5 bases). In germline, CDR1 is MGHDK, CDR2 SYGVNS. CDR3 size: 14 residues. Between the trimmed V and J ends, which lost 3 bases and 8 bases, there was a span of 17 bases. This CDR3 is CASSELRGGHKQYF. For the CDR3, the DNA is TGTGCCAGCAGTGAGCTCCGAGGCGGGCACAAGCAGTACTTC.

The CDR3: CASSRSAGELFF. The CDR3, as DNA: TGTGCCAGCAGCCGTTCGGCCGGGGAGCTGTTTTTT. The rearrangement uses TRBV3-1 and TRBJ2-2, with D hard to call. CDR3 length equals 12 residues. The ends were cut back, 4 bases at V and 6 bases at J, with 6 bases in the middle. The V gene's germline CDR1 is LGHDT and CDR2 YNNKEL (reference sequence).

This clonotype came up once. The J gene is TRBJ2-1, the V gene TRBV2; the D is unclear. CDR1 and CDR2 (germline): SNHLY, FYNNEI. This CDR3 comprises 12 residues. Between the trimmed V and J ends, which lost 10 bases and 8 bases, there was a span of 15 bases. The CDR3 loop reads CATRVETHEQFF. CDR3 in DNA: TGTGCCACCAGAGTTGAAACCCATGAGCAGTTCTTC. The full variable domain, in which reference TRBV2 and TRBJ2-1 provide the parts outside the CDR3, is EPEVTQTPSHQVTQMGQEVILRCVPISNHLYFYWYRQILGQKVEFLVSFYNNEISEKSEIFDDQFSVERPDGSNFTLKIRSTKLEDSAMYFCATRVETHEQFFGPGTRLTVL.

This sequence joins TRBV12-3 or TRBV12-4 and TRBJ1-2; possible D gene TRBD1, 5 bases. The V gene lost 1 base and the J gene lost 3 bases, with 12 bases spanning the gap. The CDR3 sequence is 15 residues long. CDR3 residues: CASSLGDRRHYGYTF. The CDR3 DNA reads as TGTGCCAGCAGTTTAGGGGACCGTAGGCACTATGGCTACACCTTC.

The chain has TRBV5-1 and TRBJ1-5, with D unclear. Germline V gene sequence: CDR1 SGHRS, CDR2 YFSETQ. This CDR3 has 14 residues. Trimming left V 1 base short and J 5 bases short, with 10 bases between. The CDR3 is CASSLSGPDQPQHF. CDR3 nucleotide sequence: TGCGCCAGCAGCTTGTCCGGGCCGGATCAGCCCCAGCATTTT.

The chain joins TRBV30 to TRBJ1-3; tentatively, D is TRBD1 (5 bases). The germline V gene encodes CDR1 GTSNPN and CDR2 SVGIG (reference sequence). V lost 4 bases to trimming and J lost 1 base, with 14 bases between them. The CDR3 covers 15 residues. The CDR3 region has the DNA TGTGCCTGGACCATTCCTCGGGGGTCTGGAAACACCATATATTTT. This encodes CAWTIPRGSGNTIYF.

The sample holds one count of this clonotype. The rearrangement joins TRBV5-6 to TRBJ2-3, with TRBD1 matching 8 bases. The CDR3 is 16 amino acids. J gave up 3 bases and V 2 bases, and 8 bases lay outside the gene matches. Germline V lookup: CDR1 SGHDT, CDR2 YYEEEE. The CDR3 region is CASSLIGDRGTDTQYF. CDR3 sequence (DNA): TGTGCCAGCAGCTTAATCGGAGACAGGGGAACAGATACGCAGTATTTT.

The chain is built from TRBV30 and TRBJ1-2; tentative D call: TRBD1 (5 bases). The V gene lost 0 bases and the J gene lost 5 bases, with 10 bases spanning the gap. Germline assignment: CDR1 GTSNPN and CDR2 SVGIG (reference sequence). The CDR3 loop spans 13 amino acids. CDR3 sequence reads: CAWSVATAYGYTF. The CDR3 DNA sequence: TGTGCCTGGAGTGTAGCGACAGCTTATGGCTACACCTTC. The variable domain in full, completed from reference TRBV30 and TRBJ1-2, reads SQTIHQWPATLVQPVGSPLSLECTVEGTSNPNLYWYRQAAGRGLQLLFYSVGIGQISSEVPQNLSASRPQDRQFILSSKKLLLSDSGFYLCAWSVATAYGYTFGSGTRLTVV.

The CDR3 loop reads CASSSGTSGNTYEQYF. In DNA form, the CDR3 reads TGTGCCAGCAGCTCCGGGACTAGCGGGAACACCTACGAGCAGTACTTC. The chain uses TRBV7-9 and TRBJ2-7; 13 nucleotides line up with TRBD2. The CDR3 loop spans 16 amino acids. J was trimmed by 2 bases and V by 4 bases; bases with no gene match: 5. CDR1 and CDR2 (germline): SEHNR, FQNEAQ (reference sequence).

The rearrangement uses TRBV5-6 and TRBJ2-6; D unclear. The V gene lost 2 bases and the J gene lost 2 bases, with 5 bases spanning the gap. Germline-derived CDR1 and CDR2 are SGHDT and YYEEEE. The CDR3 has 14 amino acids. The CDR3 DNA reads TGTGCCAGCAGCTTAGCTACTGGGGCCAACGTCCTGACTTTC. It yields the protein CASSLATGANVLTF.

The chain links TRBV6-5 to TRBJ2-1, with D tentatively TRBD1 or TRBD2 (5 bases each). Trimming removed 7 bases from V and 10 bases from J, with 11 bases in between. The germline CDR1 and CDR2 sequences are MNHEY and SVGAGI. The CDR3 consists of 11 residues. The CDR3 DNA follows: TGTGCCAGCACCGACCGGGGCGAGCAGTTCTTC. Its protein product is CASTDRGEQFF.

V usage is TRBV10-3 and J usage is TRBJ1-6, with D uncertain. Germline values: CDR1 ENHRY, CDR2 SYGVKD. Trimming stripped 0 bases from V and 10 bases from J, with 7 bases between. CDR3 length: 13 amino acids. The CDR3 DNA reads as TGTGCCATCAGTGAGTCACCTAGCTCACCCCTCCACTTT. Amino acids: CAISESPSSPLHF.